This T cell receptor beta chain is drawn from a study of T cell repertoires in cytomegalovirus infection. Study context: Selection of CMV epitopes for the study included recently identified HLA-C-restricted and well-studied HLA-B-restricted ones. Both a matching HLA type and CMV infection were indicated by public TCR beta signatures.

Remarks on this clonotype: Its antigen is still unknown.

Each CDR3 protein is one row after TCRdb ran MiXCR on the reads. The sample lists some 500,000 distinct CDR3 sequences, over 35% occurring once. This CDR3 has 16 amino acids. The trim removed 5 bases at V and 4 bases at J, leaving 12 bases unmatched. Germline CDR1 is SGHAT and CDR2 is FQNNGV. This receptor was identified in a human donor in good health (CMV status not recorded). Some clones in this sample may be carry-over from other donors' samples. The V call is TRBV11-2, the J call TRBJ1-2; 8 bases align to TRBD1. The specimen comprised cultured PBMCs, sampled from culture after CMV antigen stimulation. The chain's CDR3 is CASSADRGLDSYGYTF. In DNA, the CDR3 is TGTGCCAGCAGCGCAGACAGGGGTTTGGATTCCTATGGCTACACCTTC.